This T cell receptor (beta chain) was obtained from a study of radiation and T cells in renal cell carcinoma (TCRdb year 2020). Describing the broader study: The samples were obtained from a clinical trial, where primary renal cell carcinomas were treated with 15 Gy stereotactic body radiation therapy and then removed by nephrectomy 4 weeks afterward. In total, 50 to 55 samples underwent TCR beta sequencing: 25 or so tumors plus 27 peripheral blood samples. Across all 50 or so samples, several million unique CDR3 nucleotide sequences, encoding 2.5 million to 3 million unique CDR3 amino acid sequences, were identified. Results and caveats for the whole study, not just this receptor: In blood, the top tumor clonotypes increased from baseline to 2 weeks after radiation and then shrank by 4 weeks, which suggests a temporary expansion of tumor-resident clones. With a single-armed trial design, the study had no way to address how radiation dose or scheduling affects the TCR repertoire. Tracking of blood repertoire dynamics stopped at roughly 4 weeks after treatment, with no follow-up past that point. Because pretreatment tumor biopsies were not available, the baseline intratumoral presence of clonotypes could not be determined.

As encoded in the germline V gene (reference sequence), CDR1 is MNHEY while CDR2 is SMNVEV. Trimming takes 7 bases from V and 8 bases from J, and the germline ends sit 23 bases apart. The CDR3 sequence holds 15 residues, the cysteine and phenylalanine included. Kept here is only the CDR3 DNA, which spans 45 bases and is read in frame from base 1. The meaning of the sample's time point label: baseline pretreatment blood. Per the publication, the treatment or condition label means: 15 Gy SBRT to primary tumor, nephrectomy 4 weeks later. Serial peripheral blood from radiation-treated patients was sampled at baseline, 2 weeks and 4 weeks after SBRT to track tumor-enriched clonotypes. Renal cell carcinoma with clear cell pathology was present in all patients. The QIAamp DNA Blood Mini Kit (Qiagen) was used to prepare genomic DNA for TCR sequencing. The analyses included only samples that passed all quality control checks.

TCR beta libraries were generated from genomic DNA with the immunoSEQ kit, following the manufacturer's recommendations. For library preparation, a first multiplex PCR was performed with proprietary primers, followed by a second PCR in which unique barcodes were added, and bead cleanups were performed after each round. A kit-provided positive control reaction and a negative control reaction were included in every sample batch. The final libraries were assessed on an Agilent 4200 TapeStation D1000 ScreenTape, pooled by volume, and quantified by qPCR. Sequencing was performed on an Illumina NextSeq500 with a MidOutput 150-cycle cartridge, and 156 Read1 and 15 Index1 cycles were run with kit custom primers. The pooled library was loaded at 1.0 pM, and roughly 20% PhiX control was spiked in. On the study's bioinformatics: The vendor-processed data were analyzed in R, and a clonotype was defined as all T cells that share the same CDR3 nucleotide sequence. For clone abundance analyses, frequencies were normalized to the 10,000 most abundant clones in each sample. Public T cell clones, averaging fewer than five per sample, were removed before analysis. Tumor-enriched clonotypes and baseline blood-enriched clonotypes were defined as those with an abundance difference of at least 32-fold between compartments. A beta-binomial differential abundance model was used to identify clonotypes that expanded or contracted between blood time points. Tumor-blood repertoire similarity was measured with the Baroni-Urbani and Buser coefficient, and groups were compared using two-tailed Wilcoxon tests in R. In TCRdb, the immuneACCESS table is reduced to in-frame sequences with V and J assigned. These tables do not hold every clone; where another copy was compared, an unresolved V gene accounts for under half, and the others remain unexplained. V, J and clone size derive from that table, while D and trimming were established from the DNA sequence. The sample table contains 55,000 to 65,000 clones; only one count was recorded for just under 80% of them. The ten largest clonotypes hold more than 7% of the sample.

This clone was picked up a small number of times. The antigen it recognizes is unknown. No much larger clone is present one base from it, and per-base qualities are unavailable. The TCR originated in a man in his sixties with renal cell carcinoma. The material was blood, obtained from a patient whose treatment included radiotherapy and nephrectomy. The chain was built from TRBV27 and TRBJ1-2; no D gene is confidently identified. The nucleotide sequence reads TGTGCCAGCAAGATGGCAGGCGGAGCGGGAGTCGGCTACACCTTC. It encodes CASKMAGGAGVGYTF.